Presented here are 21 T cell receptor beta chains from one specimen sequenced in a study of blood T cells in healthy people across ages. Next came a second PCR, run for about 6 to 12 cycles, which used a sample-barcoded 5' primer along with a J-beta primer mix. TCRdb reprocessed the 5' RACE reads with MiXCR, giving one entry per CDR3 protein. The sample lists just under 900,000 distinct CDR3 sequences, about 28% occurring once. Source material: blood. The receptors come from a woman older than 75 in good health.

In the case of this clonotype: This may stem from a read error, because a much larger clone lies one nucleotide away. The chain uses TRBV7-9 and TRBJ2-1, with 11 nucleotides matching TRBD2. V lost 5 bases to trimming and J lost 15 bases; unmatched junction nucleotides: 6. The CDR3 length is 12 residues. Per the germline V gene, CDR1 is SEHNR and CDR2 is FQNEAQ (reference sequence). In nucleotides, the CDR3 is TGTGCCAGCAGCGCGACCGGGACTAGCGGGTTCTTC. Its translation: CASSATGTSGFF.

The V and J genes are TRBV4-3 and TRBJ2-5; 12 nucleotides match TRBD1. The CDR3 consists of 16 residues. Germline V gene sequence: CDR1 LGHNA, CDR2 YSLEER. Trimming took 2 bases from V and 5 from J; bases not matched to a gene: 6. CDR3 protein: CASSQSGTGGIETQYF. The DNA of the CDR3 is TGCGCCAGCAGCCAATCCGGGACAGGGGGCATCGAGACCCAGTACTTC.

This clonotype was detected many times. V gene TRBV12-3 or TRBV12-4 combines with J gene TRBJ2-5, with TRBD2 identical over 7 bases. This CDR3 is built from 14 residues. Trimming at V came to 1 base and at J to 6 bases, leaving 5 bases not matched to a gene. CDR3 in DNA: TGTGCCAGCAGTTTAGAAGGACTAGATAAGACCCAGTACTTC. As protein: CASSLEGLDKTQYF.

Notes on this clonotype: A read error is possible here, since a much larger clone lies one base away. The gene calls are TRBV28 and TRBJ2-7, with D maybe TRBD2 (7 bases). The CDR3 has 15 residues. Germline CDR1 MDHEN, CDR2 SYDVKM. CDR3 coding DNA: TGTACCAGCATTCCTTTACTAGGGGGGAGGGACGAGCAGTACTTC. Translated, it gives CTSIPLLGGRDEQYF.

At least ten counts were recorded for this clonotype. The rearrangement uses TRBV6-5 and TRBJ2-3, with D tentatively TRBD1 or TRBD2 (6 bases each). Germline V gene sequence: CDR1 MNHEY, CDR2 SVGAGI. V shed 0 bases and J shed 4 bases, with 17 bases lying between them. This CDR3 is built from 17 residues. This CDR3 is CASSYSGGQGLADTQYF. The CDR3 nucleotides read TGTGCCAGCAGTTACTCCGGGGGTCAGGGGCTCGCAGATACGCAGTATTTT.

Note on this clonotype: Mismatch with germline at one junction end may stem from a read error. This chain joins TRBV4-1 and TRBJ1-2, with D perhaps TRBD1 (5 bases). The CDR3 is made up of 14 amino acids. Per the germline V gene, CDR1 is MGHRA and CDR2 is YSYEKL. The CDR3: CACSQDRGAGGYTF. The CDR3 DNA reads as TGCGCCTGCAGCCAAGATCGCGGGGCCGGAGGCTACACCTTC.

This chain links TRBV12-3 or TRBV12-4 with TRBJ2-3; D gene unclear. The CDR3 contains 15 residues. V lost 3 bases and J 2 bases, leaving 12 bases between the germline ends. For the CDR3, the DNA is TGTGCCAGCAGTTTGTCGGGCGTGATCACAGATACGCAGTATTTT. Its translation is CASSLSGVITDTQYF.

This clonotype was seen at least ten times. The rearrangement joins TRBV20-1 to TRBJ2-3; maybe TRBD2 (5 bases). Per germline, CDR1 DFQATT and CDR2 SNEGSKA (reference sequence). The CDR3 length is 13 residues. Deletions cut 5 bases from V and 2 bases from J, with 11 bases between. In DNA form, the CDR3 reads TGCAGTGCTTACCTAGCCTTCACAGATACGCAGTATTTT. It specifies CSAYLAFTDTQYF.

The V call is TRBV7-2, the J call TRBJ2-7; 7 nucleotides agree with TRBD2. Germline CDR1 SGHTA, CDR2 FQGNSA. The CDR3 runs 18 residues. The V segment lost 1 base and the J segment 3 bases; nucleotides outside the gene matches: 15. CDR3 sequence: CASSLEAGVGLAVYEQYF. As DNA, the CDR3 is TGTGCCAGCAGCTTAGAAGCCGGTGTGGGGCTAGCGGTCTACGAGCAGTACTTC.

The chain joins TRBV6-2 or TRBV6-3 to TRBJ2-1; tentatively, D is TRBD2 (7 bases). The germline V gene has CDR1 MNHEY and CDR2 SVGEGT. The CDR3 runs to 12 residues. V lost 5 bases and J 11 bases, leaving 13 bases between the germline ends. The CDR3 loop is CASSHTGTKQFF. The CDR3 DNA is TGTGCCAGCAGTCACACAGGGACTAAGCAGTTCTTC.

The gene calls are TRBV7-2 and TRBJ2-2, with a possible D match to TRBD2 (5 bases). Germline CDR1 and CDR2: SGHTA and FQGNSA. The CDR3 loop spans 14 amino acids. Trimming shortened V by 7 bases and J by 0 bases, and 9 bases separated the two germline ends. The CDR3 nucleotides read TGTGCCAGCAACCCCGGGACGAACACCGGGGAGCTGTTTTTT. Amino acid sequence: CASNPGTNTGELFF.

The rearrangement links TRBV6-2 or TRBV6-3 to TRBJ1-6; D possibly corresponds to TRBD1 (5 bases). The CDR3 has 12 amino acids. The germline V gene encodes CDR1 MNHEY and CDR2 SVGEGT. Trimming removed 4 bases from V and 11 bases from J, with 9 bases in between. The DNA for the CDR3 is TGTGCCAGCAGTTGGGGGAGAGCACCCCTCCACTTT. Amino acids: CASSWGRAPLHF.

This clonotype was seen many times. The CDR3 coding sequence is TGTGCCAGCAGGGCTGTGGCGGGGGGCCATGGCTACACCTTC. As protein: CASRAVAGGHGYTF. This chain connects TRBV6-5 to TRBJ1-2; D may be TRBD1 (6 bases). There are 14 residues in the CDR3. Germline V gives CDR1 MNHEY, CDR2 SVGAGI. The V end was cut by 6 bases, the J end by 6 bases, with 17 bases between.

This clonotype appeared many times. This chain connects TRBV24-1 to TRBJ2-3, with D unresolved. The CDR3 has 14 residues. V shed 1 base and J shed 6 bases, with 10 bases lying between them. Germline V gene data show CDR1 as KGHDR and CDR2 as SFDVKD. The CDR3 sequence: CATSDLISEDTQYF. DNA for the CDR3: TGTGCCACCAGTGATTTAATATCGGAGGATACGCAGTATTTT.

The chain employs TRBV7-2 and TRBJ2-2, with TRBD2 identical over 9 bases. CDR3 size: 17 residues. In germline, CDR1 is SGHTA, CDR2 FQGNSA. J lost 4 bases, V lost 2 bases, and 8 bases had no gene match. The CDR3: CASSLLGGGAFTGELFF. DNA of the CDR3: TGTGCCAGCAGCTTATTAGGCGGGGGGGCCTTCACCGGGGAGCTGTTTTTT.

This clonotype has a handful of counts. V is TRBV20-1 and J is TRBJ1-6; tentative D call: TRBD1 (6 bases). The length of the CDR3 is 14 residues. Germline V gene lookup returns CDR1 DFQATT and CDR2 SNEGSKA (reference sequence). The V gene lost 1 base and the J gene lost 7 bases, with 11 bases spanning the gap. CDR3 DNA sequence: TGCAGTGCTAGAGGCTGGCAGGGGAATTCACCCCTCCACTTT. This codes for CSARGWQGNSPLHF.

This clonotype has a handful of counts. The chain couples TRBV24-1 to TRBJ1-4; weak D call: TRBD1 (6 bases). Germline CDR1 reads KGHDR; CDR2 reads SFDVKD. Trimming left V 6 bases short and J 4 bases short, with 11 bases between. The CDR3 covers 14 residues. The DNA of the CDR3 is TGTGCCACCAGTACTTCAGGGGATAATGAAAAACTGTTTTTT. Residues: CATSTSGDNEKLFF.

The genes are TRBV7-9 and TRBJ1-1; D gene ambiguous. The V end was cut by 3 bases, the J end by 4 bases, with 12 bases between. CDR1 SEHNR and CDR2 FQNEAQ come from the germline V gene (reference sequence). The CDR3 sequence is 14 residues long. CDR3 DNA sequence: TGTGCCAGCAGCTTGGGAGGCTGGGTCACTGAAGCTTTCTTT. Protein product: CASSLGGWVTEAFF.

This chain uses TRBV7-2 with TRBJ2-1, with D tentatively TRBD1 (6 bases). V was trimmed by 5 bases and J by 6 bases, leaving 17 bases between them. The CDR3 spans 15 residues. CDR1 and CDR2 from the germline V gene are SGHTA and FQGNSA. CDR3 in DNA: TGTGCCAGCAGCCGTCAGGGGTTCAGTTCCAATGAGCAGTTCTTC. Amino acids: CASSRQGFSSNEQFF.

The gene calls are TRBV18 and TRBJ2-5; 9 bases map to TRBD2. Losses at the gene ends were 3 bases for V and 11 bases for J; bases not matched to a gene: 13. The CDR3 has 15 amino acids. The germline CDR1 and CDR2 sequences are KGHSH and LQKENI. The CDR3 nucleotides read TGTGCCAGCTCACCGAGCGGGGGGCCCAACAATGAGCAGTACTTC. This translates into CASSPSGGPNNEQYF. Variable domain in full (rest from reference TRBV18 and TRBJ2-5): NAGVMQNPRHLVRRRGQEARLRCSPMKGHSHVYWYRQLPEEGLKFMVYLQKENIIDESGMPKERFSAEFPKEGPSILRIQQVVRGDSAAYFCASSPSGGPNNEQYFGPGTRLLVL.

This clonotype was seen more than once but under ten times. This chain joins TRBV30 and TRBJ2-5; 7 bases agree with TRBD1. V was clipped by 0 bases and J by 5 bases; unmatched bases: 6. Germline assignment: CDR1 GTSNPN and CDR2 SVGIG (reference sequence). The CDR3 runs to 14 residues. The CDR3, as DNA: TGTGCCTGGAGTGTCGGGACAGAGAGGGAGACCCAGTACTTC. It encodes CAWSVGTERETQYF.